The 7 T cell receptor beta chains given below trace back to one sample, sequenced in a study of spatial heterogeneity in lung cancer. TCRdb re-called the 5' RACE reads through MiXCR, storing one row per CDR3 protein. The table shows 110,000 or so distinct CDR3 sequences, with approximately 10% occurring only once. As to time point: blood at routine non-recurrence follow-up after resection. The sample consisted of PBMCs, taken at follow-up. The receptors shown here come from a female donor with early-stage non-small cell lung cancer.

In DNA form, the CDR3 reads TGTGCCAGCAGCTTGACTAGCGGGAGAGGGGCAGATACGCAGTATTTT. This gives the protein CASSLTSGRGADTQYF. V usage is TRBV5-5 and J usage is TRBJ2-3, with 11 positions matching TRBD2. This CDR3 spans 16 amino acids. With 1 base clipped from V and 4 bases from J, the junction kept 5 bases outside the gene matches. The germline gives CDR1 SGHKS, CDR2 YYEKEE (reference sequence).

This rearrangement joins TRBV20-1 to TRBJ2-5, with TRBD1 as a possible D gene (7 bases). This CDR3 comprises 14 residues. Trimming stripped 6 bases from V and 2 bases from J, with 16 bases between. In germline, CDR1 is DFQATT, CDR2 SNEGSKA (reference sequence). CDR3: CSARDSYPQETQYF. Here the CDR3 DNA reads TGCAGTGCGCGGGACAGCTACCCTCAAGAGACCCAGTACTTC.

J is TRBJ2-1 and V is TRBV24-1; D not certain. The length of the CDR3 is 13 residues. The V gene's germline CDR1 is KGHDR and CDR2 SFDVKD. Trimming pared 7 bases from V and 0 bases from J, leaving 6 bases between. The CDR3 DNA follows: TGTGCCACCAGACCCAGCTCCTACAATGAGCAGTTCTTC. Translated, it gives CATRPSSYNEQFF.

This clonotype was picked up many times. This chain links TRBV20-1 with TRBJ2-3; 8 positions match TRBD1. V lost 5 bases and J lost 0; bases outside the gene matches: 4. Germline V gene lookup returns CDR1 DFQATT and CDR2 SNEGSKA (reference sequence). The CDR3 consists of 14 residues. CDR3 bases: TGCAGTGCTCCGGACAGGGCAAGCACAGATACGCAGTATTTT. Encoded protein: CSAPDRASTDTQYF.

This clonotype was observed a handful of times. This rearrangement joins TRBV5-6 to TRBJ2-4, with a weak D call TRBD2 (6 bases). Trimming cost V 3 bases and J 1 base, with 14 bases left between them. The CDR3 is 16 amino acids. Germline CDR1 and CDR2: SGHDT and YYEEEE. Written as DNA, the CDR3 is TGTGCCAGCAGCTCGGGGGTCCGACAGGCCAAAAACATTCAGTACTTC. Protein sequence: CASSSGVRQAKNIQYF.

This clonotype came up a few times. J is TRBJ2-7 and V is TRBV2, with 7 bases fitting TRBD2. Germline V gene sequence: CDR1 SNHLY, CDR2 FYNNEI. CDR3 size: 15 residues. Trimming took 6 bases from V and 3 from J; bases not matched to a gene: 11. CDR3 region: CASRREAGKDYEQYF. CDR3 nucleotide sequence: TGTGCCAGCAGGAGAGAAGCGGGAAAAGACTACGAGCAGTACTTC. Drawing the rest from reference TRBV2 and TRBJ2-7, the complete variable domain is EPEVTQTPSHQVTQMGQEVILRCVPISNHLYFYWYRQILGQKVEFLVSFYNNEISEKSEIFDDQFSVERPDGSNFTLKIRSTKLEDSAMYFCASRREAGKDYEQYFGPGTRLTVT.

The chain links TRBV29-1 to TRBJ1-1; unclear D gene. The CDR3 length is 13 residues. CDR1 SQVTM and CDR2 ANQGSEA come from the germline V gene. Trimming removed 4 bases at V and 5 bases at J, with 14 bases between. CDR3 DNA sequence: TGCAGCGTTGTCCCCCCGCTGGGGACTGAAGCTTTCTTT. Translated: CSVVPPLGTEAFF.